Below, 22 T cell receptor beta chains from the same sample are listed, as sequenced in a study of blood T cell repertoires in COVID-19. Profiling relied on immunoSEQ multiplex PCR, and the TCRdb table lists in-frame clones only, not all of them. The sample yields around 240,000 clones, around 86% seen once. Sequencing input: peripheral blood. The origin of the receptors is a young woman who had recovered from COVID-19.

V and J are TRBV20-1 and TRBJ2-3; no definite D call. With 3 bases removed from V and 3 bases from J, the gap between germline ends came to 7 bases. The germline V gene has CDR1 DFQATT and CDR2 SNEGSKA (reference sequence). This CDR3 is 12 amino acids long. For the CDR3, the DNA is TGCAGTGCTAGTACCGGGACAGATACGCAGTATTTT. Translation: CSASTGTDTQYF.

This clone has only one observation. The rearrangement uses TRBV6-4 and TRBJ1-6; weak D call: TRBD1 (5 bases). V was pared by 0 bases and J by 8 bases, with 23 bases between. Germline V gene lookup returns CDR1 MRHNA and CDR2 SNTAGT. CDR3 size: 19 residues. The CDR3 bases are TGTGCCAGCAGTGACTCTGGCAGGGTAGGTGCGTATGGCGATTCACCCCTCCACTTT. Translating it yields CASSDSGRVGAYGDSPLHF.

This sequence joins TRBV7-8 and TRBJ2-7, with 10 bases identical to TRBD2. CDR1 and CDR2 from the germline V gene are SGHVS and FQNEAQ. This CDR3 region has 15 residues. V lost 0 bases, J lost 3 bases, and 2 bases stayed unmatched. The CDR3 spells CASSLAPSGGYEQYF. The CDR3 nucleotides are TGTGCCAGCAGCTTAGCCCCTAGCGGGGGCTACGAGCAGTACTTC.

The rearrangement links TRBV27 to TRBJ2-7; D uncertain. The CDR3 consists of 14 residues. Germline V gene sequence: CDR1 MNHEY, CDR2 SMNVEV (reference sequence). Trimming took off 7 bases at V and 1 base at J, with 14 bases between the two ends. CDR3 loop: CASKVVGGSYEQYF. CDR3 bases: TGTGCCAGCAAGGTGGTCGGCGGTTCCTACGAGCAGTACTTC.

The chain has TRBV9 and TRBJ2-3; perhaps TRBD2 as D (5 bases). The CDR3 spans 13 residues. From germline, CDR1 is SGDLS and CDR2 YYNGEE. V lost 3 bases, J lost 5 bases, and 10 bases lay in between. Here the CDR3 DNA reads TGTGCCAGCAGCGGAGGGCTAGTAGATACGCAGTATTTT. Amino acids: CASSGGLVDTQYF. Full variable domain (outside the CDR3, taken from reference TRBV9 and TRBJ2-3): DSGVTQTPKHLITATGQRVTLRCSPRSGDLSVYWYQQSLDQGLQFLIQYYNGEERAKGNILERFSAQQFPDLHSELNLSSLELGDSALYFCASSGGLVDTQYFGPGTRLTVL.

The chain recombines TRBV5-4 with TRBJ2-3; 7 bases are shared with TRBD1. This CDR3 has 14 residues. The junction had 3 bases not matched to a gene; V was cut back by 4 bases and J by 1 base. Germline V gene data show CDR1 as SGHNT and CDR2 as YYREEE (reference sequence). Here the CDR3 reads CASSTGTGTDTQYF. In nucleotides, the CDR3 is TGTGCCAGCAGCACCGGGACAGGCACAGATACGCAGTATTTT.

The rearrangement links TRBV7-6 to TRBJ1-1; no firm D call. Germline V gives CDR1 SGHVS, CDR2 FNYEAQ. Trimming took 6 bases from V and 4 from J, leaving 12 bases between them. The CDR3 sequence is 13 residues long. The CDR3 DNA sequence: TGTGCCAGCAGTCAAGTTGGGAGCACTGAAGCTTTCTTT. Its protein is CASSQVGSTEAFF.

The chain recombines TRBV12-3 or TRBV12-4 with TRBJ2-7, with TRBD1 as a possible D gene (5 bases). The CDR3 extends over 12 amino acids. Trimming left V 4 bases short and J 3 bases short, with 7 bases between. The CDR3 region has the DNA TGTGCCAGCAGTTCCCAGGGCTACGAGCAGTACTTC. It encodes CASSSQGYEQYF.

This sequence joins TRBV7-7 and TRBJ2-5, with TRBD1 identical over 8 bases. V dropped 6 bases and J dropped 2; count of bases not matched to a gene: 8. The CDR3 runs to 15 residues. The germline V gene has CDR1 SSHAT and CDR2 FNYEAQ (reference sequence). The CDR3 spells CASSPTTGEQETQYF. The CDR3 bases are TGTGCCAGCAGTCCAACGACAGGGGAACAAGAGACCCAGTACTTC.

The CDR3 reads CASSLYMAGGHSPLHF. CDR3 in DNA: TGTGCCAGCAGCTTATATATGGCAGGGGGCCATTCACCCCTCCACTTT. V usage is TRBV13 and J usage is TRBJ1-6, with TRBD1 matching 8 bases. The CDR3 spans 16 residues. Germline loops: CDR1 PRHDT, CDR2 FYEKMQ (reference sequence). V gave up 2 bases and J gave up 8 bases; unmatched junction bases: 8.

The chain employs TRBV30 and TRBJ2-7; 9 bases map to TRBD1. The germline gives CDR1 GTSNPN, CDR2 SVGIG (reference sequence). V was pared by 1 base and J by 0 bases, with 7 bases of the junction left unmatched. CDR3 length: 16 amino acids. Written as DNA, the CDR3 is TGTGCCTGGAGTGGTAAACGGGACAGGGACTCCTACGAGCAGTACTTC. Protein sequence: CAWSGKRDRDSYEQYF.

The chain joins TRBV30 to TRBJ2-2; D gene unclear. The V gene lost 0 bases and the J gene lost 5 bases, with 13 bases spanning the gap. The germline CDR1 and CDR2 sequences are GTSNPN and SVGIG (reference sequence). This CDR3 region has 15 residues. The CDR3 loop is CAWSVAPKRTGELFF. The CDR3 coding sequence is TGTGCCTGGAGTGTAGCACCGAAACGAACCGGGGAGCTGTTTTTT.

The rearrangement links TRBV29-1 to TRBJ1-1; perhaps TRBD1 as D (6 bases). With 6 bases removed from V and 6 bases from J, the gap between germline ends came to 14 bases. CDR3 length equals 12 residues. Germline V CDR1 and CDR2: SQVTM, ANQGSEA. The CDR3 sequence: CSVWGQTPEAFF. CDR3 in DNA: TGCAGCGTGTGGGGACAAACCCCTGAAGCTTTCTTT.

This chain links TRBV14 with TRBJ2-3; D is perhaps TRBD1 (5 bases). Trimming cost V 1 base and J 6 bases, with 23 bases left between them. CDR1 is SGHDN and CDR2 is FVKESK in the germline V gene. The CDR3 consists of 18 residues. The CDR3: CASSQGYLGAGPEDTQYF. In DNA, the CDR3 is TGTGCCAGCAGCCAAGGCTATCTTGGGGCAGGGCCGGAGGATACGCAGTATTTT.

This clone occurred once. The junction shows a germline mismatch at one end, possibly a read error. CDR3 in DNA: TGTGCCAGCAGCCCTTCTGGGGGACTCGCCACGAAATGGGGCTTC. The encoded protein is CASSPSGGLATKWGF. This chain joins TRBV2 and TRBJ1-2, with TRBD1 as a possible D gene (5 bases). CDR1 and CDR2 (germline): SNHLY, FYNNEI. This CDR3 has 15 amino acids.

The chain combines TRBV19 with TRBJ2-7; TRBD1 is a possible D gene (5 bases). CDR1 and CDR2 from the germline V gene are LNHDA and SQIVND (reference sequence). V was clipped by 9 bases and J by 5 bases, with 17 bases between them. CDR3 length: 13 residues. The CDR3 sequence: CASRQWGADEQYF. CDR3 nucleotide sequence: TGTGCCAGCAGACAATGGGGCGCCGACGAGCAGTACTTC.

The CDR3 sequence: CASSQVPPTGSPSGNTIYF. The CDR3 DNA sequence: TGCGCCAGCAGCCAAGTTCCGCCGACAGGGAGTCCCTCTGGAAACACCATATATTTT. The chain recombines TRBV4-1 with TRBJ1-3, with 7 nucleotides matching TRBD1. From germline, CDR1 is MGHRA and CDR2 YSYEKL. The V and J ends lost 1 base and 0 bases, in that order; junction bases with no gene match: 12. This CDR3 contains 19 residues.

This clone came up a few times. The chain joins TRBV29-1 to TRBJ2-2, with D perhaps TRBD2 (5 bases). Trimming pared 4 bases from V and 6 bases from J, leaving 9 bases between. From germline, CDR1 is SQVTM and CDR2 ANQGSEA. The CDR3 loop spans 12 amino acids. The CDR3 DNA reads as TGCAGCGTTGGTGAGGGCCCCGGGGAGCTGTTTTTT. It codes for CSVGEGPGELFF.

This clone has just one count. J is TRBJ1-2 and V is TRBV30, with D possibly being TRBD1 (6 bases). CDR1 is GTSNPN and CDR2 is SVGIG in the germline V gene (reference sequence). Trimming removed 1 base from V and 7 bases from J, with 13 bases in between. This CDR3 has 13 residues. CDR3 sequence reads: CAWSGTTGPGYTF. The CDR3 DNA follows: TGTGCCTGGAGTGGAACGACAGGCCCTGGCTACACCTTC.

The CDR3 nucleotides are TGTGCCAGCAGTTTATCACCGAGACAGGGGATTCACGAGCAGTACTTC. It yields the protein CASSLSPRQGIHEQYF. V usage is TRBV28 and J usage is TRBJ2-7, with 8 positions matching TRBD1. This CDR3 contains 16 residues. J was trimmed by 5 bases and V by 1 base; bases with no gene match: 10. From germline, CDR1 is MDHEN and CDR2 SYDVKM.

V and J are TRBV5-1 and TRBJ1-2; D may be TRBD1 (6 bases). CDR1 is SGHRS and CDR2 is YFSETQ in the germline V gene. This CDR3 is built from 12 residues. Trimming left V 5 bases short and J 8 bases short, with 13 bases between. In DNA, the CDR3 is TGCGCCAGCAGTAGGGACAAAGACGGCTACACCTTC. Translated: CASSRDKDGYTF.

There are many counts of this clone. V and J are TRBV6-5 and TRBJ2-7; TRBD2 might be the D (5 bases). The CDR3 length is 13 residues. Germline V gives CDR1 MNHEY, CDR2 SVGAGI. Trimming took 4 bases from V and 1 from J, leaving 8 bases between them. As DNA, the CDR3 is TGTGCCAGCAGTTGGAGCGGTTCCTACGAGCAGTACTTC. Amino acids: CASSWSGSYEQYF.